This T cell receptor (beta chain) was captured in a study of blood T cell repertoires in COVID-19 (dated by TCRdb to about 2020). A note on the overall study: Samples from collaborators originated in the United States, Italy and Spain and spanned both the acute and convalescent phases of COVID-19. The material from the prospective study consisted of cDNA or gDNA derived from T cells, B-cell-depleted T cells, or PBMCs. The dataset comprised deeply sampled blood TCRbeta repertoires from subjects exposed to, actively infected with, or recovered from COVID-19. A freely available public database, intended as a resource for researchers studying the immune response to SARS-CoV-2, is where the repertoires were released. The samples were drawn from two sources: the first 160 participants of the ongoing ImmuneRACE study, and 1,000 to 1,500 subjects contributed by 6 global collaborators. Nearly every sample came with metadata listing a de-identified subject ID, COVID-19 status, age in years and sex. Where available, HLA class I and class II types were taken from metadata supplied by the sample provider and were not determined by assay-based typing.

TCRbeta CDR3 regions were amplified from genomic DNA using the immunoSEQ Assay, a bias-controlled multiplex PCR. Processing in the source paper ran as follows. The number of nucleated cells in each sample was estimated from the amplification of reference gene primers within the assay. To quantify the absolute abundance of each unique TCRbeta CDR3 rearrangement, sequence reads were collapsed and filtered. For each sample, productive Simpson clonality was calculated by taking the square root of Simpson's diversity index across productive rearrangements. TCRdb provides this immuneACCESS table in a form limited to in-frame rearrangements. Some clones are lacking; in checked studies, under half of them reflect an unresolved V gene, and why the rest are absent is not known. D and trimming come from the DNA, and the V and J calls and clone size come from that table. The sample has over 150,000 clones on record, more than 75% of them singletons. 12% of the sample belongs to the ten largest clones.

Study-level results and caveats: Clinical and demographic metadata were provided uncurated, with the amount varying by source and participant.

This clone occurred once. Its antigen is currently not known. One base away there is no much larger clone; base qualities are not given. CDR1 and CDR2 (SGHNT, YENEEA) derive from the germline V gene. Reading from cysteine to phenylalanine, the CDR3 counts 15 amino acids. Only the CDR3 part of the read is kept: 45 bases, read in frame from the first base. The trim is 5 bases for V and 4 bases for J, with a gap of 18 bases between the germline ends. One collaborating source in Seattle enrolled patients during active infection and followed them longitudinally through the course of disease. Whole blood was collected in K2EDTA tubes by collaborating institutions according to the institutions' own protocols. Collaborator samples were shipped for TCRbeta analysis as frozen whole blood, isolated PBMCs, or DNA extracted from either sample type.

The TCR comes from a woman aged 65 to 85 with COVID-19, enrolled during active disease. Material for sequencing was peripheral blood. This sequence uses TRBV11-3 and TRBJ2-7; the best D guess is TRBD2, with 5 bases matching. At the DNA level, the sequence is TGTGCCAGCAGCCCGGGCCCCGCGGGTCGGTACGAGCAGTACTTC. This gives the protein CASSPGPAGRYEQYF.